This T cell receptor beta chain was observed in a study of T cells in narcolepsy (dated by TCRdb to 2016 to 2018). Regarding the research as a whole: The study enrolled patients with narcolepsy type 1 or type 2 (NT1, NT2) together with healthy control donors. The study used TCR Vbeta sequencing to track clonotypes in blood and CSF while looking for autoreactive T cells in narcolepsy patients that target self-antigens of hypocretin neurons (hypocretin, TRIB2). The paper's findings and limits, for the study overall: HCRT-specific and TRIB2-specific autoreactive clonotypes were highlighted in plots that compared CD4+ T cell clonotypes in CSF versus blood from the same patient. Autoreactive clonotypes were reported to be detected serially in the blood of the same patients and of different patients, but not in the blood of healthy controls. Numbers of sequenced blood memory CD4+ clonotypes were comparable, with averages of some 42,000 in patients and 30,000 to 35,000 in controls. No sequences matching autoreactive T cell clones were contained in some blood memory CD4+ repertoires from patients and controls.

Library creation used the immunoSEQ multiplex PCR assay. In TCRdb, the immuneACCESS table is reduced to in-frame sequences with V and J assigned. These tables do not hold every clone; where another copy was compared, an unresolved V gene accounts for under half, and the others remain unexplained. The sample table records 12,000 or so clones; 94% of these occur just once. Roughly 1.1% of the sample is held by the ten biggest clonotypes. CDR1 and CDR2 are drawn from the germline V gene: MNHEY, SVGAGI. The cysteine opens and the phenylalanine closes a CDR3 of 15 amino acids. The retained sequence is limited to the CDR3, 45 bases, with the frame set at the first base. A distance of 13 bases separates the germline ends of V and J, which lose 2 bases and 2 bases respectively. This clone has only a few counts. There is no known antigen for this receptor. It has no much larger one-base neighbor in the sample; base qualities were not kept.

For TCR Vbeta sequencing, memory CD4+ T cells were sorted ex vivo from the peripheral blood of both healthy controls and narcolepsy patients. The chain is made from TRBV6-5 and TRBJ2-7; TRBD2 is possibly the D segment (5 matching bases). This sequence originates from a human donor with narcolepsy. Sequenced: CD45RA- memory CD4+ T cells from PBMCs. This specimen's cell subset or site label, interpreted: memory T cells sorted ex vivo from peripheral blood. The CDR3 region has the sequence CASSYRTPTTYEQYF. In nucleotides, the sequence is TGTGCCAGCAGTTACCGGACTCCTACAACCTACGAGCAGTACTTC.